This T cell receptor (beta chain) appears in the sequencing data of a study of shared clonotypes between healthy human individuals. V was cut by 0 bases and J by 1 base, with 16 bases left in between. CDR1 and CDR2 (germline): GTSNPN, SVGIG (reference sequence). This CDR3 has 17 amino acids. Produced via immunoSEQ multiplex PCR; TCRdb's table is partial and in-frame only. Of about 1.1 million clones listed, approximately 77% are singletons. This clone was picked up a small number of times. Sequencing was carried out using memory CD4+ T cells from PBMCs. Indicated subset: CD45RA-negative fraction. The chain uses TRBV30 and TRBJ1-3; D might be TRBD1 (5 bases). This receptor was obtained from a young man in good health. Some clones in this sample may be carry-over from other donors' samples. The CDR3 DNA follows: TGTGCCTGGAGTGTAGGACGGGACGGGGTGTCTGGAAACACCATATATTTT. Protein: CAWSVGRDGVSGNTIYF.